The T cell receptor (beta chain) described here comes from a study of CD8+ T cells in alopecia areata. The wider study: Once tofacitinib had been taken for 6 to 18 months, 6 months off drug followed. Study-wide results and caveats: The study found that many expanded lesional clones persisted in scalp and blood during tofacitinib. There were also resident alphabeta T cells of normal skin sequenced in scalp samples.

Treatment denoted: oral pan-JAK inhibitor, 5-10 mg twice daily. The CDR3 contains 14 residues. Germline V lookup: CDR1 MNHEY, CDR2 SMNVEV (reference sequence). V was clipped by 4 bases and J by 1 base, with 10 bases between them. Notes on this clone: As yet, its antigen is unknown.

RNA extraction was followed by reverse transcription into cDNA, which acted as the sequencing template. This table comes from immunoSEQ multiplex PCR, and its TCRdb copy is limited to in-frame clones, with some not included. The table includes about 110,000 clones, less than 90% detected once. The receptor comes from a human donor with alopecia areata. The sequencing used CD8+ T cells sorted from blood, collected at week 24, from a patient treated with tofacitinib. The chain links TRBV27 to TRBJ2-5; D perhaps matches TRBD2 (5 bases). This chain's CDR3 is CASSSTDFQETQYF. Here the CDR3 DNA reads TGTGCCAGCAGTTCGACGGACTTCCAAGAGACCCAGTACTTC.